This record covers a single T cell receptor (beta chain). Which antigen it targets is not known. No base-level quality is on record; no much larger clone is a single base apart. These data originate in a study of shared clonotypes between healthy human individuals (dated by TCRdb to the early 2020s). About the full investigation: Three men and two women, aged 18 to 49 years, made up the cohort. For each donor, three plates each were used for CD4 naive and CD4 memory, two plates were used for CD8 naive, and one plate was used for CD8 memory. The study deeply sequenced blood TCR repertoires of about five healthy adults to estimate repertoire size and the extent of clonotype sharing between individuals. To increase sequencing depth and limit assay-specific biases, different laboratories used diverse techniques to prepare libraries and sequence TCR repertoires. Leukapheresis yielded between about 0.9 and 8.9 billion PBMCs per donor. Overall results and qualifications from the work: The genetic and exposure-history diversity represented was limited by the small number of donors. Roughly 5.2% of naive CD4, 3.5% of naive CD8, 2% to 2.5% of memory CD4, and more than 0.35% of memory CD8 clonotypes were shared across several donors. Incomplete sequencing was indicated by rarefaction of sorted-subset datasets, despite the large sequencing depth. Naive subsets generally had larger estimated clonotype richness than memory subsets. Pairwise subsampling indicated that sequencing depth was expected to affect the degree of clonotype sharing among donors. Clonotypes shared by all four sorted-subset donors showed higher generation probabilities than non-shared clonotypes. Only blood was sampled, and tissue TCR repertoires likely differ from those in blood.

TCR CDR3 regions were amplified from genomic DNA by multiplex PCR using the deep immunoSEQ assay. Genomic DNA extracted from each cell subset was distributed evenly over all wells of several immunoSEQ 96-well plates, and each plate served as one replicate. For sorted subsets, each replicate PCR was loaded with around 200 ng genomic DNA, equivalent to 30,000 or so T cell genomes. Purified libraries were measured with a Qubit 3.0 fluorometer, size-checked on a Bioanalyzer 2100, and measured again with the KAPA Library Quantification kit. Every immunoSEQ 96-well plate was sequenced on a dedicated single-read 150-cycle Illumina NextSeq 550 flow cell. For the original study's pipeline: Because the immunoSEQ output held only junctional sequences and lacked quality scores, the filtering could not match the filtering applied to full-length reads. To assign V/J genes and CDR3, sequences were annotated using PyIR, a Python wrapper for IgBLAST v1.9, with IMGT germline references. Reads were removed for weak V/J assignments (E-value above 1e-6), missing CDR3, stop codons, out-of-frame junctions, or ambiguous translated residues. V3J clonotypes were defined as sequences sharing the same inferred V gene, J gene, and CDR3 amino acid sequence. To compute the percentage overlap between repertoires, the number of shared unique clonotypes was divided by the size of the smaller repertoire. Richness of each repertoire was evaluated using RTK rarefaction, the Chao1 estimator, and Recon v2.1 estimates of unobserved clonotypes. Generation probabilities were computed with OLGA for all TCRbeta clonotypes obtained by the gDNA method from several donors. Sourced from immuneACCESS, this table was stored by TCRdb with only in-frame sequences that have V and J called. A share of the clones is absent; for the studies checked, an unresolved V gene accounts for under half, and the remainder has no known explanation. V and J calls and clone size are those listed in that table; D and trimming were worked out from the DNA. Within this sample are around 2,000,000 clones, with roughly 94% of them counted one time only. The ten largest make up 0.13% of the sample.

The CDR3 contains 14 residues, cysteine and phenylalanine counted. Left in the record is the CDR3 DNA by itself, 42 bases read in frame from the first base. Germline trimming: 7 bases from V, 8 bases from J; junction bases outside gene matches: 11. CDR1 and CDR2 (SGHTA, FQGNSA) derive from the germline V gene. The donors were healthy, HIV-negative adults who had no recently reported acute infections or vaccinations. Every donor was a Caucasian adult residing in Nashville, Tennessee, USA. CD4+ T cells were enriched by magnetic negative selection, after which naive cells were positively selected on CD45RA and the negative fraction was taken as the memory subset. Blood was collected by leukapheresis, and PBMCs were isolated by Ficoll-Histopaque density gradient centrifugation and then cryopreserved in liquid nitrogen vapor phase. Analytical flow cytometry was used to check the purity and quantity of each magnetically sorted T cell population. Genomic DNA was isolated from each sorted fraction and quantified by UV absorbance on a Nanodrop 2000c.

The sequence links TRBV7-2 to TRBJ2-1; the central 7 bases match TRBD1. The TCR sequence derives from a man between 18 and 29 years old in good health. The specimen was naive CD4+ T cells sorted from blood. The sample's cell subset or site label, decoded: CD45RA+ positively selected. The CDR3 reads CASTPDRWRYEQFF. The nucleotides are TGTGCCAGCACCCCGGACAGGTGGCGGTATGAGCAGTTCTTC. With the rest looked up from the reference TRBV7-2 and TRBJ2-1 genes rather than sequenced, the full variable domain is GAGVSQSPSNKVTEKGKDVELRCDPISGHTALYWYRQSLGQGLEFLIYFQGNSAPDKSGLPSDRFSAERTGGSVSTLTIQRTQQEDSAVYLCASTPDRWRYEQFFGPGTRLTVL.